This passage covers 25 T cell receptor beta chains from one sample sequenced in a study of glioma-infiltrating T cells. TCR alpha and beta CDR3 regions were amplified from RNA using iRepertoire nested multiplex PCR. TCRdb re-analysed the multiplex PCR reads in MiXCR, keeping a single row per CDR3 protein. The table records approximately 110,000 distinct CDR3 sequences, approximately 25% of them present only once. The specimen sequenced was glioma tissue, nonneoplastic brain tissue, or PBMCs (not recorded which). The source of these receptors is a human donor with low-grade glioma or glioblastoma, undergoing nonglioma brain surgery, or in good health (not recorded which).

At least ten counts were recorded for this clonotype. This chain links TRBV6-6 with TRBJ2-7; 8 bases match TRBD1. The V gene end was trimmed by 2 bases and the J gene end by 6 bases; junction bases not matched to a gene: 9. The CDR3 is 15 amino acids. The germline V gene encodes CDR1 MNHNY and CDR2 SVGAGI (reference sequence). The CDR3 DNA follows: TGTGCCAGCAGTTACCCCCCCGGGACAGGAGGCGAGCAGTACTTC. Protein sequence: CASSYPPGTGGEQYF.

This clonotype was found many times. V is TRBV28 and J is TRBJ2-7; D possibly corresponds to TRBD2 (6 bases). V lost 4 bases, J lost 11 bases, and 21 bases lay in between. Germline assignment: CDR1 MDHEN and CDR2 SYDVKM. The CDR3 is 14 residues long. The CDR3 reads CASSSNTLPSVEYF. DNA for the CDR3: TGTGCCAGCAGTTCCAACACCCTCCCTAGCGTTGAGTACTTC.

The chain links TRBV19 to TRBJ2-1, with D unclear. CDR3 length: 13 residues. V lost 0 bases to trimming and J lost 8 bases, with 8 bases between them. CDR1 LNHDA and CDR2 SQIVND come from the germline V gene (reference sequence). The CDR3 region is CASSIEGNDEQFF. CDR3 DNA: TGTGCCAGTAGTATAGAGGGGAACGATGAGCAGTTCTTC.

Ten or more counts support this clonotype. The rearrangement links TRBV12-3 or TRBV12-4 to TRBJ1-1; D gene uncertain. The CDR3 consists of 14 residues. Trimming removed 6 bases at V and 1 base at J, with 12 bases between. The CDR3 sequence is CASRPFPSNTEAFF. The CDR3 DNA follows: TGTGCCAGCAGGCCGTTCCCCTCGAACACTGAAGCTTTCTTT.

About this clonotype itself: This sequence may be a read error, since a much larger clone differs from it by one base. CDR3 amino acids: CASGLVPGGQHPAYF. The CDR3 nucleotides read TGTGCCAGCGGCTTAGTCCCGGGAGGGCAACATCCCGCCTACTTC. The V and J genes are TRBV7-2 and TRBJ2-5; 8 positions agree with TRBD2. The CDR3 is 15 amino acids. CDR1 and CDR2 from the germline V gene are SGHTA and FQGNSA.

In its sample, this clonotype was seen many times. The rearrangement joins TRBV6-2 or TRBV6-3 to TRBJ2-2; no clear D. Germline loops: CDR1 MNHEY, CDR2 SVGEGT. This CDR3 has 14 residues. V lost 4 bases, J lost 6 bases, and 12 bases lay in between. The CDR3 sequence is CASSSEEGSGELFF. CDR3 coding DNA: TGTGCCAGCAGTTCCGAGGAAGGGTCCGGGGAGCTGTTTTTT.

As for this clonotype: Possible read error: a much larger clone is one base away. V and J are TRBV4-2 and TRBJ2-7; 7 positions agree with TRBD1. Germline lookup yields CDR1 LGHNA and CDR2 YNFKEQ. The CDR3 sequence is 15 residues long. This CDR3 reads CASSQGQGVTYKQYF. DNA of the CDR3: TGTGCCAGCAGCCAAGGACAGGGTGTAACCTACAAGCAGTACTTC.

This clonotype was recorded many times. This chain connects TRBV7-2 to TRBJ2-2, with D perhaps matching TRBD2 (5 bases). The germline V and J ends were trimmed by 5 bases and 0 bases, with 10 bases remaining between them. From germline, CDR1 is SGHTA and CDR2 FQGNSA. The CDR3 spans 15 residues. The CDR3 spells CASSQSGPNTGELFF. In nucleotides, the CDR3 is TGTGCCAGCAGCCAAAGCGGTCCGAACACCGGGGAGCTGTTTTTT. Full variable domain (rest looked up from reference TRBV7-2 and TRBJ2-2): GAGVSQSPSNKVTEKGKDVELRCDPISGHTALYWYRQSLGQGLEFLIYFQGNSAPDKSGLPSDRFSAERTGGSVSTLTIQRTQQEDSAVYLCASSQSGPNTGELFFGEGSRLTVL.

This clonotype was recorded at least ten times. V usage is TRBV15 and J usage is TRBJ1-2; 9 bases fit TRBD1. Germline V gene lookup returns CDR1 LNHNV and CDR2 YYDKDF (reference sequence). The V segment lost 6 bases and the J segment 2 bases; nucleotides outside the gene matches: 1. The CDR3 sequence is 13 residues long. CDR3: CATSGQGNYGYTF. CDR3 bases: TGTGCCACCAGTGGACAGGGGAACTATGGCTACACCTTC. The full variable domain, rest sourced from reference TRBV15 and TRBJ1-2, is DAMVIQNPRYQVTQFGKPVTLSCSQTLNHNVMYWYQQKSSQAPKLLFHYYDKDFNNEADTPDNFQSRRPNTSFCFLDIRSPGLGDTAMYLCATSGQGNYGYTFGSGTRLTVV.

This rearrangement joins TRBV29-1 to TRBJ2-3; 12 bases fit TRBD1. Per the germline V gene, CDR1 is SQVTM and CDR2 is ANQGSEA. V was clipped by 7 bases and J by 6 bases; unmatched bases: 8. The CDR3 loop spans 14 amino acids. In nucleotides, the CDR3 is TGCAGCGCCACCGGGACAGGGGGCTGGGATACGCAGTATTTT. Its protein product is CSATGTGGWDTQYF.

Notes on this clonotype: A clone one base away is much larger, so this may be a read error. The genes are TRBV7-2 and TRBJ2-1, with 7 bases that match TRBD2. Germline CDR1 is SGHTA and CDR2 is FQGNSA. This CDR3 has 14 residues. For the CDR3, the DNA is TGTGCCAGCGGCTTAGCGGGTCAGGGCTATGAGCAGTTCTTC. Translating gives CASGLAGQGYEQFF. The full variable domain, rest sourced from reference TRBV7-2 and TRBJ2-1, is GAGVSQSPSNKVTEKGKDVELRCDPISGHTALYWYRQSLGQGLEFLIYFQGNSAPDKSGLPSDRFSAERTGGSVSTLTIQRTQQEDSAVYLCASGLAGQGYEQFFGPGTRLTVL.

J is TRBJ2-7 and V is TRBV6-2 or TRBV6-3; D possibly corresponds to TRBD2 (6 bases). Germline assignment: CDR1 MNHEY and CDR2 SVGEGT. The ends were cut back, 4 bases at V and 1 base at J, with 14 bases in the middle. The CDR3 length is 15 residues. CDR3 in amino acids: CASSSRLETSYEQYF. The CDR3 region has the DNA TGTGCCAGCAGTTCCCGACTAGAAACATCCTACGAGCAGTACTTC.

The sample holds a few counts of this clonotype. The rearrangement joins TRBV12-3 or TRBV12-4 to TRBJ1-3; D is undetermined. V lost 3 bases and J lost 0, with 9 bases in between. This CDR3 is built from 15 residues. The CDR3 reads CASSFRSFSGNTIYF. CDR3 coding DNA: TGTGCCAGCAGTTTCCGGTCGTTCTCTGGAAACACCATATATTTT.

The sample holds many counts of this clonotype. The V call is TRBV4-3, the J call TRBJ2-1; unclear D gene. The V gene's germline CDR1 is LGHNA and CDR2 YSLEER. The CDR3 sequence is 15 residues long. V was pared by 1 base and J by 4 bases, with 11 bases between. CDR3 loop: CASSQGLALYNEQFF. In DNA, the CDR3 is TGCGCCAGCAGCCAAGGTCTTGCACTTTACAATGAGCAGTTCTTC.

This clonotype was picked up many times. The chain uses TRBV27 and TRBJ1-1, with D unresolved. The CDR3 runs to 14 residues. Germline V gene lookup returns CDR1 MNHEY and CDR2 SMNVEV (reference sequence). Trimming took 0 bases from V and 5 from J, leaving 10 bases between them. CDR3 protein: CASSLSWTLTEAFF. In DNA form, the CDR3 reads TGTGCCAGCAGTTTATCGTGGACCTTAACTGAAGCTTTCTTT.

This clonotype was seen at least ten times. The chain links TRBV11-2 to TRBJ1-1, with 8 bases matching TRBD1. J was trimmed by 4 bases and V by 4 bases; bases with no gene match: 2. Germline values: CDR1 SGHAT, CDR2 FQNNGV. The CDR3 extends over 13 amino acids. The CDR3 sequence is CASSSQGGTEAFF. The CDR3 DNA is TGTGCCAGCAGCTCACAGGGGGGCACTGAAGCTTTCTTT.

CDR3 residues: CASSQAFSGSSGSLGNEQFF. The CDR3 DNA reads TGCGCCAGCAGCCAGGCCTTTTCTGGATCTAGCGGGAGCCTGGGCAATGAGCAGTTCTTC. J is TRBJ2-1 and V is TRBV4-1; TRBD2 matches 10 bases. Germline V CDR1 and CDR2: MGHRA, YSYEKL. The V and J ends lost 3 bases and 6 bases, in that order; junction bases with no gene match: 20. The CDR3 is 20 residues long.

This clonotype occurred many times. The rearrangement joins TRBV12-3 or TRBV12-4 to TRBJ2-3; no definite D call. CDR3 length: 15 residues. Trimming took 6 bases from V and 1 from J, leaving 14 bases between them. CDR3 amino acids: CASSLLGHRTDTQYF. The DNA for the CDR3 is TGTGCCAGCAGCCTTTTAGGCCATCGCACAGATACGCAGTATTTT.

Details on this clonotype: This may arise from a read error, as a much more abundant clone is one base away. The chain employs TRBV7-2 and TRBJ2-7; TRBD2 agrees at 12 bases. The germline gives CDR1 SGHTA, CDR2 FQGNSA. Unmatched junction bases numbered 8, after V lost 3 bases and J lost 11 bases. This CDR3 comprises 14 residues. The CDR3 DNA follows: TGTGCCAGCAGCTTCAAGGGACTAGCGGGTGAGAAGTACTTC. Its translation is CASSFKGLAGEKYF.

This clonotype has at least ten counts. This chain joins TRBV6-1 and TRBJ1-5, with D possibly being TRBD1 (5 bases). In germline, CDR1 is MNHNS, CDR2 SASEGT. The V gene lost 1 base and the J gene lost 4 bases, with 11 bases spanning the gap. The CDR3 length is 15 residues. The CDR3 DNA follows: TGTGCCAGCAGTGAAGAGGGGAGGTGGAATCAGCCCCAGCATTTT. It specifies CASSEEGRWNQPQHF.

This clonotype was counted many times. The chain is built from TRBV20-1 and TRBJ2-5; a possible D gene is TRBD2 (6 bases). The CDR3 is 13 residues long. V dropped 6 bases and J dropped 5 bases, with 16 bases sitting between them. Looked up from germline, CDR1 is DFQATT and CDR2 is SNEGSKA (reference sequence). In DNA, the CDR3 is TGCAGTGCCAGACGGGAGAGCATTGAGACCCAGTACTTC. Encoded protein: CSARRESIETQYF.

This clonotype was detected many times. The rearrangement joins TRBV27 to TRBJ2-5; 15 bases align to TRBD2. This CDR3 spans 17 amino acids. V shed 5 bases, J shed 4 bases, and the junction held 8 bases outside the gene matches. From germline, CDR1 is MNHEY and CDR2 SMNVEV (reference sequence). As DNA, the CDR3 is TGTGCCAGCAGTCAACTACTGGGACTAGCGGGAGGAGAGACCCAGTACTTC. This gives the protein CASSQLLGLAGGETQYF.

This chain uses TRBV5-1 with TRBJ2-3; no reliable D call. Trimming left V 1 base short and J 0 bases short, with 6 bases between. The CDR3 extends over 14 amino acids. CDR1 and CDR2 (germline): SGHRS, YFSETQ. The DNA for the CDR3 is TGCGCCAGCAGCTTGTGGGGTAGCACAGATACGCAGTATTTT. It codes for CASSLWGSTDTQYF.

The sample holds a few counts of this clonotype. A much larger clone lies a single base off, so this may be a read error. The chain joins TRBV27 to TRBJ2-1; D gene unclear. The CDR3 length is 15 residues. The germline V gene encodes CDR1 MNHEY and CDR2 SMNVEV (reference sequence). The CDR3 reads CTSSFKSTRPNEQFF. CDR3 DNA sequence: TGTACCAGCAGTTTTAAGTCCACCCGACCGAATGAGCAGTTCTTC.

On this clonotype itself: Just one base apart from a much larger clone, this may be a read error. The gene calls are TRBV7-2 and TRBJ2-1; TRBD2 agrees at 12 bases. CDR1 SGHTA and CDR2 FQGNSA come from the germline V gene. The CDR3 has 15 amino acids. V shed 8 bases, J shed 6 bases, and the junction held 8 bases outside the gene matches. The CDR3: CASRPTSGSSNEQFF. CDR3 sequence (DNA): TGTGCCAGCCGCCCGACTAGCGGGAGCAGCAATGAGCAGTTCTTC.